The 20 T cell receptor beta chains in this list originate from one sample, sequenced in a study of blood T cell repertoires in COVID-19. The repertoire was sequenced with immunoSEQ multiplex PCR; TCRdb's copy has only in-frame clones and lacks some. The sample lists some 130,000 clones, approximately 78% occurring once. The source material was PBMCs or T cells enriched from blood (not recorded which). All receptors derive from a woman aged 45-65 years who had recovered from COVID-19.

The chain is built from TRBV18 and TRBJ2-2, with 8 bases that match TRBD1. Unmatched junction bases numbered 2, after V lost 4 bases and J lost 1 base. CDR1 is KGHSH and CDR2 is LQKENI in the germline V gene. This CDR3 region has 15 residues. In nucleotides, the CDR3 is TGTGCCAGCTCACGCGGACAGGGGAACACCGGGGAGCTGTTTTTT. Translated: CASSRGQGNTGELFF.

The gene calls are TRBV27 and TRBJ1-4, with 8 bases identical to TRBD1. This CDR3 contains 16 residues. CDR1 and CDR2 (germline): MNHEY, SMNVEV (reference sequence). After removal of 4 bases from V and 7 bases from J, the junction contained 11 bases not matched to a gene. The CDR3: CASSSVSTGDAEKLFF. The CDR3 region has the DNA TGTGCCAGCAGTTCCGTATCGACAGGGGATGCTGAAAAACTGTTTTTT.

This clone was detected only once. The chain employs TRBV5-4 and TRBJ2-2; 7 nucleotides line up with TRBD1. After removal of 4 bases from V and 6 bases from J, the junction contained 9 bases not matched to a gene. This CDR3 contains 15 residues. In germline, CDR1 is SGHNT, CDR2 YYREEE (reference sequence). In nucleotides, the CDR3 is TGTGCCAGCAGCATGGCATCCACAGGGGCCGGGGAGCTGTTTTTT. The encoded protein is CASSMASTGAGELFF.

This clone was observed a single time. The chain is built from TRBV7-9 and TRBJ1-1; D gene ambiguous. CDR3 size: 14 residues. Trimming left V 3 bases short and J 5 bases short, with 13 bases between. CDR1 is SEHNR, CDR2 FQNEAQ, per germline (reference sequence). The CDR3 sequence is CASSLRGSGTEAFF. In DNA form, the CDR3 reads TGTGCCAGCAGCTTGCGGGGAAGCGGGACTGAAGCTTTCTTT.

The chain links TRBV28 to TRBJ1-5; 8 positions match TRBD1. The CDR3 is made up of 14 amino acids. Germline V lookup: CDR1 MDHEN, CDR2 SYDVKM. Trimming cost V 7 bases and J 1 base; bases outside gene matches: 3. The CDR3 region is CASIQGASNQPQHF. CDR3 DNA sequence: TGTGCCAGCATTCAGGGGGCGAGCAATCAGCCCCAGCATTTT.

The CDR3 reads CASKTSGGGSEETQYF. The CDR3 region has the DNA TGTGCCAGCAAGACTAGCGGGGGGGGATCTGAAGAGACCCAGTACTTC. The chain combines TRBV5-4 with TRBJ2-5, with 14 bases fitting TRBD2. V was pared by 6 bases and J by 3 bases, with 7 bases of the junction left unmatched. Germline CDR1 SGHNT, CDR2 YYREEE (reference sequence). This CDR3 has 16 amino acids.

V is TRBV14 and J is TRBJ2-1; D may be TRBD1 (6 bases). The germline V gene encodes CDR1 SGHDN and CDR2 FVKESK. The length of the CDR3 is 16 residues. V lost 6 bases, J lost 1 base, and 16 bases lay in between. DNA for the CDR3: TGTGCCAGCAGGGGACCAGGGGTGGGGTCCTACAATGAGCAGTTCTTC. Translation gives CASRGPGVGSYNEQFF.

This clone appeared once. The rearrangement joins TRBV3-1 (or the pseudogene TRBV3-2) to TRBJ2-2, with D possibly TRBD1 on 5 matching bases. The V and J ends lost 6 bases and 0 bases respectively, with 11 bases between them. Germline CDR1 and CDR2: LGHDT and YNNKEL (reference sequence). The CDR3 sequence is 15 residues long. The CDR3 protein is CASRPGWSNTGELFF. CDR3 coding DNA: TGTGCCAGCAGGCCAGGGTGGTCGAACACCGGGGAGCTGTTTTTT.

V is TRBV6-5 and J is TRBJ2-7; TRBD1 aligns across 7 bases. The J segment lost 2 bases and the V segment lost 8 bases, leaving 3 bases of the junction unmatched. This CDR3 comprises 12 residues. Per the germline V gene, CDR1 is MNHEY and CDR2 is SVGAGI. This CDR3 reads CASGGQAYEQYF. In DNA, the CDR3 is TGTGCCAGCGGCGGACAGGCCTACGAGCAGTACTTC.

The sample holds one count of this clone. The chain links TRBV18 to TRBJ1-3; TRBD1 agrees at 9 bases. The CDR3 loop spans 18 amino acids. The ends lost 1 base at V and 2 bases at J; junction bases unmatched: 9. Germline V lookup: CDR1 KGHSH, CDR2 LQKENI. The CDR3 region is CASSPRAQGAIAGNTIYF. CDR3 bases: TGTGCCAGCTCACCACGGGCACAGGGGGCGATAGCTGGAAACACCATATATTTT.

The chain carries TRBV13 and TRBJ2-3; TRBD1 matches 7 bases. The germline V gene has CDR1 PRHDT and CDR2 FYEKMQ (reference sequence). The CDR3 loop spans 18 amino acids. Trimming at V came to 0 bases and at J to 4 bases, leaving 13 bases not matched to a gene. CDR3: CASSLGTPRQGWSDTQYF. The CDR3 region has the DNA TGTGCCAGCAGCTTAGGGACCCCTCGACAGGGTTGGTCAGATACGCAGTATTTT. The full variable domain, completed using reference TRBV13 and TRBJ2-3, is AAGVIQSPRHLIKEKRETATLKCYPIPRHDTVYWYQQGPGQDPQFLISFYEKMQSDKGSIPDRFSAQQFSDYHSELNMSSLELGDSALYFCASSLGTPRQGWSDTQYFGPGTRLTVL.

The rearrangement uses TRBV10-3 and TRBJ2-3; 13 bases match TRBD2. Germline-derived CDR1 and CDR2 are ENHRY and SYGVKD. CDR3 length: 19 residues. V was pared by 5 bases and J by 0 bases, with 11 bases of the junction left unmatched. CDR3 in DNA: TGTGCCATCAGTACCGGACTAGCGGGGGCAGCTTCTAGCACAGATACGCAGTATTTT. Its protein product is CAISTGLAGAASSTDTQYF.

The CDR3 sequence is CASNSIQHSYSSGEKLFF. Written as DNA, the CDR3 is TGTGCCAGCAACTCGATTCAACACAGCTATTCAAGCGGGGAAAAACTGTTTTTT. V gene TRBV28 combines with J gene TRBJ1-4, with no clear D. CDR1 MDHEN and CDR2 SYDVKM come from the germline V gene. The V end lost 7 bases, the J end lost 8 bases, and 29 bases lay between the germline ends. The CDR3 length is 18 residues.

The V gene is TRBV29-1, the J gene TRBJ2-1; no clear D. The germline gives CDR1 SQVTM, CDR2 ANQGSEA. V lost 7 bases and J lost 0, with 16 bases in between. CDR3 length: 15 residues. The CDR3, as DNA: TGCAGCGGCCAGACCTCCCCTAGCTCCTACAATGAGCAGTTCTTC. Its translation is CSGQTSPSSYNEQFF.

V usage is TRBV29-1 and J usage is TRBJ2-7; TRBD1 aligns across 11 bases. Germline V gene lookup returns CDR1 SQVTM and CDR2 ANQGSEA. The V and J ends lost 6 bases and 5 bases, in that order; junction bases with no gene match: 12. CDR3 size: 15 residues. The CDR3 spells CSVSGTGGKLHEQYF. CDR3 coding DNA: TGCAGCGTATCCGGGACAGGGGGGAAGCTTCACGAGCAGTACTTC.

The CDR3, as DNA: TGCGCCAGCAGCCAGGTGTCGCCTGGCGGTCAGCCCCAGCATTTT. Protein sequence: CASSQVSPGGQPQHF. The chain combines TRBV4-1 with TRBJ1-5; D not resolved. The ends were cut back, 3 bases at V and 6 bases at J, with 15 bases in the middle. The CDR3 sequence is 15 residues long. In germline, CDR1 is MGHRA, CDR2 YSYEKL.

The CDR3 sequence: CASSFGTSGAYEQYV. Written as DNA, the CDR3 is TGCGCCAGCAGCTTCGGGACTAGCGGGGCCTACGAGCAGTACGTC. This chain uses TRBV5-1 with TRBJ2-7; TRBD2 matches at 13 bases. Germline V lookup: CDR1 SGHRS, CDR2 YFSETQ. The CDR3 length is 15 residues. Trimming at V came to 2 bases and at J to 2 bases, leaving 1 base not matched to a gene.

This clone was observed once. CDR3 loop: CASSPPGGEKLFF. The CDR3, as DNA: TGTGCCAGCAGTCCACCAGGGGGGGAAAAACTGTTTTTT. V and J are TRBV12-3 or TRBV12-4 and TRBJ1-4; 7 bases are shared with TRBD1. V dropped 5 bases and J dropped 8; count of bases not matched to a gene: 5. The CDR3 consists of 13 residues.

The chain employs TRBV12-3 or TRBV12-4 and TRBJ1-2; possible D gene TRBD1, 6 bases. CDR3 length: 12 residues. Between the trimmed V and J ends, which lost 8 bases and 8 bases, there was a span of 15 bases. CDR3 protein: CASLGAFTGYTF. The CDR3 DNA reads TGTGCCAGCTTGGGGGCGTTTACGGGCTACACCTTC.

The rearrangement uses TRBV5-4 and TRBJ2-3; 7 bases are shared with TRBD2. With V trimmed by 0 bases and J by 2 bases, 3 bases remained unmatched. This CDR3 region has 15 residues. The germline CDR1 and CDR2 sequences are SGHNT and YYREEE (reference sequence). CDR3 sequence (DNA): TGTGCCAGCAGCTTGGTCGGGGGGTACACAGATACGCAGTATTTT. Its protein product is CASSLVGGYTDTQYF.